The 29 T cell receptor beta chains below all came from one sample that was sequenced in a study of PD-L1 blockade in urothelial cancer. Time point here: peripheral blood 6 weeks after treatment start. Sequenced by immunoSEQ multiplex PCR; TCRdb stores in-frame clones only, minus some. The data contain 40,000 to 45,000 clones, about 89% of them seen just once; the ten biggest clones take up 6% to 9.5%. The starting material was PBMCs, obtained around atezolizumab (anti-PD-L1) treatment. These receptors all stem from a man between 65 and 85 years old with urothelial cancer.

This CDR3 is CASSLDRFGLADQETQYF. DNA for the CDR3: TGTGCCAGCAGCTTGGATAGGTTTGGACTAGCGGATCAAGAGACCCAGTACTTC. The J gene is TRBJ2-5, the V gene TRBV5-4, with 10 bases lining up with TRBD2. V was clipped by 0 bases and J by 2 bases; unmatched bases: 10. The germline gives CDR1 SGHNT, CDR2 YYREEE (reference sequence). This CDR3 contains 18 residues.

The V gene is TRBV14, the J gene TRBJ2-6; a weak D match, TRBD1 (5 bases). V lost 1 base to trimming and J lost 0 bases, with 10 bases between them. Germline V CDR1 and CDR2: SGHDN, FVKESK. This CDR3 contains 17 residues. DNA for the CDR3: TGTGCCAGCAGCCAAGGACAGTTCCCCTCTGGGGCCAACGTCCTGACTTTC. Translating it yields CASSQGQFPSGANVLTF.

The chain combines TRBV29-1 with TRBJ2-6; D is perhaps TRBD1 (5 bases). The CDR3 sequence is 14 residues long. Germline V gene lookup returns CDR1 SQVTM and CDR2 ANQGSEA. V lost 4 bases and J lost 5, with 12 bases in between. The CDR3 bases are TGCAGCGTTGCGGACACGGCGAGGGCCAACGTCCTGACTTTC. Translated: CSVADTARANVLTF. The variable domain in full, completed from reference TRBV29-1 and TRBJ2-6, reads SAVISQKPSRDICQRGTSLTIQCQVDSQVTMMFWYRQQPGQSLTLIATANQGSEATYESGFVIDKFPISRPNLTFSTLTVSNMSPEDSSIYLCSVADTARANVLTFGAGSRLTVL.

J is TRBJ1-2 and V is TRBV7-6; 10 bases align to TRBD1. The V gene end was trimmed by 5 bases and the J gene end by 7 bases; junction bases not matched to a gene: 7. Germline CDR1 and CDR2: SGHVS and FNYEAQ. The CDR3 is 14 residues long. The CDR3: CASSPGQGIGGYTF. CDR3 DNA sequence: TGTGCCAGCAGCCCGGGACAGGGGATAGGTGGCTACACCTTC.

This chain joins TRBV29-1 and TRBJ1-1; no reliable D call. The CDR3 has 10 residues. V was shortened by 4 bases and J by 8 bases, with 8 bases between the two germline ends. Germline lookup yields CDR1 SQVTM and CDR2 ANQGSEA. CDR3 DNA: TGCAGCGTTGGAGACATCGAAGCTTTCTTT. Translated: CSVGDIEAFF.

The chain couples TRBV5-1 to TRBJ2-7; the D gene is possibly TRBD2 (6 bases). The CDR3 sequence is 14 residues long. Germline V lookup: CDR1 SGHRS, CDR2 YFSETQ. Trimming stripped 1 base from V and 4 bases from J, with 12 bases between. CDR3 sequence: CASSLLDGGYEQYF. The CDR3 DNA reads TGCGCCAGCAGCTTGCTTGACGGGGGTTACGAGCAGTACTTC.

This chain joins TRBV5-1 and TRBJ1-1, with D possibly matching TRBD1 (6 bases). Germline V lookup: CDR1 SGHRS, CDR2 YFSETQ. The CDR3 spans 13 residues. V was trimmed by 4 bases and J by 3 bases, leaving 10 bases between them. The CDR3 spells CASSLTGYTEAFF. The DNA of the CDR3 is TGCGCCAGCAGCCTAACAGGGTACACTGAAGCTTTCTTT.

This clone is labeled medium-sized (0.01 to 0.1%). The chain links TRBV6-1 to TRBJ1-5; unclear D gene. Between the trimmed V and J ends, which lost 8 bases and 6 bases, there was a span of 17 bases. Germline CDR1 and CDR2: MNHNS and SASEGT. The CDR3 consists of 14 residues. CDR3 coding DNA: TGTGCCAGCGCGCGAGCGTCAGACCCTCAGCCCCAGCATTTT. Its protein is CASARASDPQPQHF.

CDR3 sequence reads: CASSPLQGGEGANVLTF. The CDR3 region has the DNA TGTGCCAGCAGTCCCTTACAAGGGGGCGAAGGGGCCAACGTCCTGACTTTC. The V call is TRBV2, the J call TRBJ2-6; 7 bases line up with TRBD1. Germline V CDR1 and CDR2: SNHLY, FYNNEI. Germline trimming cut 5 bases from V and 4 bases from J; bases unmatched to any gene: 11. The CDR3 extends over 17 amino acids. Drawing the rest from reference TRBV2 and TRBJ2-6, the complete variable domain is EPEVTQTPSHQVTQMGQEVILRCVPISNHLYFYWYRQILGQKVEFLVSFYNNEISEKSEIFDDQFSVERPDGSNFTLKIRSTKLEDSAMYFCASSPLQGGEGANVLTFGAGSRLTVL.

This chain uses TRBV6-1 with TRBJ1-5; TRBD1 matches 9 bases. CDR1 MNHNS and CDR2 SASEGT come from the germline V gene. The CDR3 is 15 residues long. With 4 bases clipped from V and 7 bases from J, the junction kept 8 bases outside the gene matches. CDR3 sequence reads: CASSGPGQGRQPQHF. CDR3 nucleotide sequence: TGTGCCAGCAGTGGCCCAGGACAGGGGAGGCAGCCCCAGCATTTT.

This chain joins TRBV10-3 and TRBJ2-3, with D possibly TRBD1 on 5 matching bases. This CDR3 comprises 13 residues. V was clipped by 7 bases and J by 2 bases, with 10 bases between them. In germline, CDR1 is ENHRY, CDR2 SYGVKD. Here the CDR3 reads CAITQANTDTQYF. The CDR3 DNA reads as TGTGCCATCACACAGGCGAACACAGATACGCAGTATTTT.

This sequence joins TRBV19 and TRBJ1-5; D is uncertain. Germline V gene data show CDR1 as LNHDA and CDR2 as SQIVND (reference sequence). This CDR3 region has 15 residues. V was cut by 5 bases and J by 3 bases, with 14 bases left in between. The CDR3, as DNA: TGTGCCAGTAGTCAACCCTCAAGCCCCAATCAGCCCCAGCATTTT. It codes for CASSQPSSPNQPQHF.

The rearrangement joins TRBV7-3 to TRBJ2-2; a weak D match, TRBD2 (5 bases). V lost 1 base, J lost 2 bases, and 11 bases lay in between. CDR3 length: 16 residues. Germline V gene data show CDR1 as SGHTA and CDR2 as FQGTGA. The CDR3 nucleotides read TGTGCCAGCAGCTTAAGGGCGGGCCAAAACACCGGGGAGCTGTTTTTT. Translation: CASSLRAGQNTGELFF.

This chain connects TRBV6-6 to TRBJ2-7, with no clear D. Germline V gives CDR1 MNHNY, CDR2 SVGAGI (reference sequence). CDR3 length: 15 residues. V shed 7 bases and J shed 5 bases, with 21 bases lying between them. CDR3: CASTPSGGTPNEQYF. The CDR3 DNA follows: TGTGCCAGCACCCCTTCGGGTGGAACTCCTAACGAGCAGTACTTC.

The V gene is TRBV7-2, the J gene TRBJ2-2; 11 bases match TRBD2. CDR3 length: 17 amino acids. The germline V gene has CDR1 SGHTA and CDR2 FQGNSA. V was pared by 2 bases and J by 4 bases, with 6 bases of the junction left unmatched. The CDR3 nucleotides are TGTGCCAGCAGCTTACTAGCGGGAGGAATGGGCACCGGGGAGCTGTTTTTT. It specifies CASSLLAGGMGTGELFF.

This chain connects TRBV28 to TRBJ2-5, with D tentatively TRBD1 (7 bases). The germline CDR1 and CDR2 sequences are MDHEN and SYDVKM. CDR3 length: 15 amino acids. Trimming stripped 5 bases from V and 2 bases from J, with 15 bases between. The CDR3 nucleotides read TGTGCCAGCAGTCGAGGACAGGCGGGGCAAGAGACCCAGTACTTC. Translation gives CASSRGQAGQETQYF.

Here the CDR3 DNA reads TGTGCCAGCAGCCAAGGGGGCGCGGGAACGTCGACCCGCCAGTTCTTC. Translated: CASSQGGAGTSTRQFF. This chain joins TRBV7-3 and TRBJ2-1; weak D call: TRBD1 (7 bases). CDR3 length equals 16 residues. Germline V gene sequence: CDR1 SGHTA, CDR2 FQGTGA. Trimming took off 5 bases at V and 13 bases at J, with 27 bases between the two ends.

DNA for the CDR3: TGTGCCAGCAGCTTAGGGGGGGGCTTGGGTGCTTTCTTT. Encoded protein: CASSLGGGLGAFF. This chain uses TRBV7-8 with TRBJ1-1, with a weak D call TRBD1 (6 bases). V lost 1 base to trimming and J lost 11 bases, with 14 bases between them. The CDR3 runs 13 residues. Germline V CDR1 and CDR2: SGHVS, FQNEAQ.

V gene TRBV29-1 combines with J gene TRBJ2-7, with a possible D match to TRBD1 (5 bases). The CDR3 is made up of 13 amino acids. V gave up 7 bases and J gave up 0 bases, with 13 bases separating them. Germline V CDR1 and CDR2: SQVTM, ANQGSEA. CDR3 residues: CSAVPTVSYEQYF. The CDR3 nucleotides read TGCAGCGCTGTTCCGACAGTCTCCTACGAGCAGTACTTC.

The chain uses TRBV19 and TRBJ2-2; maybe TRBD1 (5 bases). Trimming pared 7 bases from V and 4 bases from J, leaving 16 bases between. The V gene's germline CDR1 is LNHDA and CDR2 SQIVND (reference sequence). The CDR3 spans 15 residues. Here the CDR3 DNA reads TGTGCCAGTACGACAACAGGTCCCGGCACCGGGGAGCTGTTTTTT. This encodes CASTTTGPGTGELFF.

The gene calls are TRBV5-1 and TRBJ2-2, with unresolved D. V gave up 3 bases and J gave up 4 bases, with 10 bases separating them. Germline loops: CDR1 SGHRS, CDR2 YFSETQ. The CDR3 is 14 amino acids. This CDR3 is CASSSRTVTGELFF. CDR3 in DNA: TGCGCCAGCAGCTCCCGAACAGTCACCGGGGAGCTGTTTTTT.

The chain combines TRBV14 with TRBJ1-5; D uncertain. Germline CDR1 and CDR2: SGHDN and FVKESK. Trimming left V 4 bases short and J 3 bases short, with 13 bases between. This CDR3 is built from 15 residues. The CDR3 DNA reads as TGTGCCAGCAGCCCGGGAGGGAATGCCAATCAGCCCCAGCATTTT. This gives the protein CASSPGGNANQPQHF.

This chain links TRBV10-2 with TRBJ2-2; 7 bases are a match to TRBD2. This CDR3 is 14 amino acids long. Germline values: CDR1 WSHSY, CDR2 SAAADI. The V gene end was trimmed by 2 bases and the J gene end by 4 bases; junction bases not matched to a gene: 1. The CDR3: CASSELAATGELFF. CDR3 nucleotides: TGCGCCAGCAGTGAGCTAGCGGCCACCGGGGAGCTGTTTTTT.

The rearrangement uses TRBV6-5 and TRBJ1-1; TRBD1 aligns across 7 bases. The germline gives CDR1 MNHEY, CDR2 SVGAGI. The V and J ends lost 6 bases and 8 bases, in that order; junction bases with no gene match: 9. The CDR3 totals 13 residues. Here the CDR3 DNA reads TGTGCCAGCAGCCGACCGATGACAGGGGAAGCTTTCTTT. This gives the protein CASSRPMTGEAFF.

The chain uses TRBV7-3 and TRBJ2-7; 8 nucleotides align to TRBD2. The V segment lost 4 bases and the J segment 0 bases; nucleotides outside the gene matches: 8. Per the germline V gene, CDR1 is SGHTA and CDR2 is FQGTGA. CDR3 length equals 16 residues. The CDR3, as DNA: TGTGCCAGCAGCTCTGAATGGACTAGCAACTCCTACGAGCAGTACTTC. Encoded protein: CASSSEWTSNSYEQYF.

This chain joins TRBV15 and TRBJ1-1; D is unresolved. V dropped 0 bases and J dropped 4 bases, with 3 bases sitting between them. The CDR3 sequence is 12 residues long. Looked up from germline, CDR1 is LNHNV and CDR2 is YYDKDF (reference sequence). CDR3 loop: CATSRESTEAFF. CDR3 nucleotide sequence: TGTGCCACCAGCAGAGAGAGCACTGAAGCTTTCTTT. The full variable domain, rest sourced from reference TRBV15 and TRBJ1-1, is DAMVIQNPRYQVTQFGKPVTLSCSQTLNHNVMYWYQQKSSQAPKLLFHYYDKDFNNEADTPDNFQSRRPNTSFCFLDIRSPGLGDTAMYLCATSRESTEAFFGQGTRLTVV.

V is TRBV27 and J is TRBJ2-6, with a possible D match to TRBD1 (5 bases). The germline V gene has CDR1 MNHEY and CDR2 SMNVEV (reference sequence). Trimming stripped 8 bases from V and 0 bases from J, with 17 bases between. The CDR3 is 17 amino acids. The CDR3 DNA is TGTGCCAGCGCTACCGGGCAGGGCGACTCTGGGGCCAACGTCCTGACTTTC. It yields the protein CASATGQGDSGANVLTF.

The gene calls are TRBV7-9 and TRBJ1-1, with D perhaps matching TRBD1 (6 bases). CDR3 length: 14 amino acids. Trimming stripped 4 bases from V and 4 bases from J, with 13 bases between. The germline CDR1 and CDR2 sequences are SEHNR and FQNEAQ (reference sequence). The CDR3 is CASSSDSTFTEAFF. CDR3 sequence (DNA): TGTGCCAGCAGCTCGGACAGTACTTTCACTGAAGCTTTCTTT.

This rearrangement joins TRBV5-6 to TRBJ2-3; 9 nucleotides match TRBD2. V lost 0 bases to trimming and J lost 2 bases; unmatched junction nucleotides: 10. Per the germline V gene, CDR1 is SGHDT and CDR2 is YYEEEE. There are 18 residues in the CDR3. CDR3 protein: CASSLAGDLAGYTDTQYF. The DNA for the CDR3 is TGTGCCAGCAGCTTGGCCGGGGATCTAGCGGGGTACACAGATACGCAGTATTTT.